This T cell receptor (beta chain) appears in the sequencing data of a study of chemoradiotherapy in HPV16-positive cancers. Study-wide findings and caveats: Better recurrence-free survival went with HPV-responsive T-cell expansion in HPV16-positive patients. The functional HPV-specific definition rests on just a couple of HPV16-positive patients. During treatment, candidate HPV-specific clones and E7-related motifs expanded in tumor.

Germline trimming cut 5 bases from V and 5 bases from J; bases unmatched to any gene: 6. From germline, CDR1 is SEHNR and CDR2 FQNEAQ (reference sequence). The CDR3 runs 15 residues. Worth noting for this clone: As yet, its antigen is unknown.

Clones were read by immunoSEQ multiplex PCR, and TCRdb kept only the in-frame ones, dropping some. Of approximately 9,400 clones in the sample, 85% to 90% were seen once. This receptor was identified in a human donor with HPV-associated anogenital cancer. The rearrangement joins TRBV7-9 to TRBJ1-4; 9 nucleotides line up with TRBD1. Here the sequenced sample was blood, taken from a patient who underwent chemoradiotherapy. CDR3 DNA sequence: TGTGCCAGCAGCCCAAGGGACAGGGCAAATGAAAAACTGTTTTTT. Translation: CASSPRDRANEKLFF.